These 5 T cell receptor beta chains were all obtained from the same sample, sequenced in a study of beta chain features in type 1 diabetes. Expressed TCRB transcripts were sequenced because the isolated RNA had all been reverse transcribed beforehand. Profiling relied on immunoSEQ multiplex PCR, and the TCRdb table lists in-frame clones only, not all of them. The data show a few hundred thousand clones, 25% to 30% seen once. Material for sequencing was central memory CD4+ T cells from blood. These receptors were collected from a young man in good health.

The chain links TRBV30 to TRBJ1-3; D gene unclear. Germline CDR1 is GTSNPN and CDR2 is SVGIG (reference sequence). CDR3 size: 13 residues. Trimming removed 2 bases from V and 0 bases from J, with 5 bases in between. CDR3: CAWSTVSGNTIYF. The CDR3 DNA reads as TGTGCCTGGAGTACCGTCTCTGGAAACACCATATATTTT.

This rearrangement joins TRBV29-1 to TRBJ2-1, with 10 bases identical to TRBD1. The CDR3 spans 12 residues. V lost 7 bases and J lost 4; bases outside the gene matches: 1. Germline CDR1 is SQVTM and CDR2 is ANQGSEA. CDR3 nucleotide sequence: TGCAGCGGGGACAGGGGTTACAATGAGCAGTTCTTC. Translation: CSGDRGYNEQFF.

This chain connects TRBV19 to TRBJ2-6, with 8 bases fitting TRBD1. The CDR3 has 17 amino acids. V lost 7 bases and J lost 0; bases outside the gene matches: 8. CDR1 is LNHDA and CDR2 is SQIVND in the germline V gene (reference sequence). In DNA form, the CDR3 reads TGTGCCAGTACCGACAGGGGCCGGTCCTCTGGGGCCAACGTCCTGACTTTC. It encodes CASTDRGRSSGANVLTF.

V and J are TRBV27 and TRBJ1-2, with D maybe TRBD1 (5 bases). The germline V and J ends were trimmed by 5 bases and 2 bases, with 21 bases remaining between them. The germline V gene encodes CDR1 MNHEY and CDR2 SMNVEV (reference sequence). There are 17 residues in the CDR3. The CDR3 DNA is TGTGCCAGCAGTGTGAGACAGTCAGGCAGAGTCAACTATGGCTACACCTTC. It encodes CASSVRQSGRVNYGYTF.

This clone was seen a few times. This CDR3 reads CASSPQDSYEQYF. Here the CDR3 DNA reads TGTGCCAGCAGTCCACAGGACTCCTACGAGCAGTACTTC. The V gene is TRBV2, the J gene TRBJ2-7; possible D gene TRBD1, 5 bases. Trimming cost V 5 bases and J 0 bases, with 8 bases left between them. This CDR3 is built from 13 residues. Germline lookup yields CDR1 SNHLY and CDR2 FYNNEI.